The clone carrying this T cell receptor (beta chain) was observed at least ten times. Its antigen remains unknown. The entry originates in a study of early T cells in non-severe SARS-CoV-2 infection. TCRdb re-analysed the 5' RACE reads in MiXCR, keeping a single row per CDR3 protein. The sample carries 65,000 to 70,000 distinct CDR3 sequences, around 9.9% recorded once. From germline, CDR1 is MGHRA and CDR2 YSYEKL. Trimming removed 3 bases from V and 8 bases from J, with 20 bases in between. The CDR3 extends over 16 amino acids. Findings and limits, study-wide: Missing private and CD4 specificities, VDJdb matching favored anti-spike CD8 responses.

The V and J genes are TRBV4-1 and TRBJ2-1; D perhaps matches TRBD1 (6 bases). This receptor was obtained from an adult who was a healthcare worker with PCR-confirmed SARS-CoV-2 infection or an uninfected control (not recorded which). The sample consisted of whole blood. CDR3 coding DNA: TGCGCCAGCAGCCAGCCGGGACACCGGTCGAGGGATGAGCAGTTCTTC. The encoded protein is CASSQPGHRSRDEQFF.